This entry describes one T cell receptor beta chain. Its target is unknown. These data come from a study of immune evolution from preneoplasia to lung adenocarcinoma. Study findings and constraints: Top clone frequencies peaked in normal lung, apparently declining through invasive adenocarcinoma.

H&E slides confirmed each diagnosis, reviewed by two pathologists independently. The CDR3 covers 17 residues. Trimming stripped 2 bases from V and 1 base from J, with 17 bases between. In germline, CDR1 is KGHSH, CDR2 LQKENI. Profiling relied on immunoSEQ multiplex PCR, and the TCRdb table lists in-frame clones only, not all of them. The table lists 10,000 or so clones, roughly 83% of them singletons. The material sequenced was FFPE minimally invasive lung adenocarcinoma tissue. The V and J genes are TRBV18 and TRBJ1-2; TRBD1 might be the D (5 bases). The sequence was collected from a donor at least 70 years old with lung adenocarcinoma. The CDR3 sequence: CASSPRAAGSFNYGYTF. DNA for the CDR3: TGTGCCAGCTCACCAAGAGCCGCAGGGAGTTTTAACTATGGCTACACCTTC.